This passage covers 11 T cell receptor beta chains from one sample sequenced in a study of T cell responses to AZD1222 COVID-19 vaccine. The data were produced by immunoSEQ multiplex PCR, yet TCRdb's version contains in-frame clones alone and is incomplete. This sample lists over 130,000 clones; its ten largest clones have about 2.2%. Sequences were obtained from peripheral blood. All receptors come from an adult in good health.

About this clone itself: One end of the junction is discordant with germline, which a read error may explain. The genes are TRBV15 and TRBJ1-5; D might be TRBD1 (6 bases). The germline CDR1 and CDR2 sequences are LNHNV and YYDKDF (reference sequence). This CDR3 has 15 amino acids. In DNA form, the CDR3 reads TGTGCCACCAGCAGAGACAGGGGACGGTATCAGCCCCAGCAGTTT. Translated: CATSRDRGRYQPQQF.

CDR3 sequence: CASSAGQHYGYTF. CDR3 coding DNA: TGTGCCAGCTCAGCTGGACAGCACTATGGCTACACCTTC. This sequence joins TRBV18 and TRBJ1-2; D might be TRBD1 (6 bases). Trimming took off 5 bases at V and 3 bases at J, with 10 bases between the two ends. This CDR3 has 13 amino acids. CDR1 is KGHSH, CDR2 LQKENI, per germline.

The rearrangement uses TRBV30 and TRBJ1-5; D unresolved. CDR3 length: 14 residues. V was cut by 2 bases and J by 6 bases, with 14 bases left in between. The germline V gene has CDR1 GTSNPN and CDR2 SVGIG (reference sequence). CDR3 sequence: CAWSQTAARQPQHF. The CDR3 DNA sequence: TGTGCCTGGAGTCAAACAGCAGCGCGTCAGCCCCAGCATTTT.

The J gene is TRBJ1-1, the V gene TRBV11-2, with no clear D. V lost 0 bases and J lost 1, with 3 bases in between. CDR1 and CDR2 from the germline V gene are SGHAT and FQNNGV. The CDR3 spans 13 residues. The CDR3 region is CASSLDRNTEAFF. In nucleotides, the CDR3 is TGTGCCAGCAGCTTAGACAGGAACACTGAAGCTTTCTTT. Full variable domain (remainder filled in from reference TRBV11-2 and TRBJ1-1): EAGVAQSPRYKIIEKRQSVAFWCNPISGHATLYWYQQILGQGPKLLIQFQNNGVVDDSQLPKDRFSAERLKGVDSTLKIQPAKLEDSAVYLCASSLDRNTEAFFGQGTRLTVV.

This chain connects TRBV5-1 to TRBJ1-6; D not resolved. Trimming removed 0 bases from V and 10 bases from J, with 8 bases in between. The CDR3 covers 13 residues. Germline V gene data show CDR1 as SGHRS and CDR2 as YFSETQ. CDR3 bases: TGCGCCAGCAGCTTGGTTAAGGACTCACCCCTCCACTTT. This sequence encodes CASSLVKDSPLHF.

V and J are TRBV28 and TRBJ1-2; D might be TRBD1 (6 bases). The V gene lost 8 bases and the J gene lost 4 bases, with 11 bases spanning the gap. The CDR3 sequence is 12 residues long. The V gene's germline CDR1 is MDHEN and CDR2 SYDVKM. As DNA, the CDR3 is TGTGCCAGCGACGGACAGTTCTATGGCTACACCTTC. Amino acid sequence: CASDGQFYGYTF.

This chain uses TRBV29-1 with TRBJ1-1; D gene unclear. The germline V and J ends were trimmed by 5 bases and 1 base, with 11 bases remaining between them. Germline V gene data show CDR1 as SQVTM and CDR2 as ANQGSEA. This CDR3 has 13 amino acids. Here the CDR3 reads CSVTDTGNTEAFF. CDR3 coding DNA: TGCAGCGTTACTGATACGGGGAACACTGAAGCTTTCTTT.

The V call is TRBV14, the J call TRBJ2-1; 10 bases fit TRBD2. J lost 8 bases, V lost 2 bases, and 12 bases had no gene match. Germline V gene lookup returns CDR1 SGHDN and CDR2 FVKESK. The CDR3 length is 17 residues. CDR3 region: CASSQQRGGRVQDEQFF. The CDR3 DNA reads TGTGCCAGCAGCCAACAGCGGGGGGGCCGCGTCCAGGATGAGCAGTTCTTC.

V and J are TRBV5-1 and TRBJ2-1; 9 nucleotides align to TRBD1. V lost 4 bases and J lost 8; bases outside the gene matches: 7. Germline-derived CDR1 and CDR2 are SGHRS and YFSETQ. This CDR3 is built from 14 residues. The CDR3 DNA is TGCGCCAGCAGCCGCACACAGGGGGCCTATGAGCAGTTCTTC. Its protein is CASSRTQGAYEQFF.

This chain connects TRBV29-1 to TRBJ1-1, with a tentative D call TRBD1 (5 bases). CDR1 SQVTM and CDR2 ANQGSEA come from the germline V gene. V lost 7 bases and J lost 4, with 19 bases in between. The CDR3 runs to 14 residues. CDR3 loop: CSAYPWRGGTEAFF. The CDR3 nucleotides read TGCAGCGCTTACCCATGGCGGGGGGGCACTGAAGCTTTCTTT.

The J gene is TRBJ1-5, the V gene TRBV19, with D hard to call. Germline CDR1 reads LNHDA; CDR2 reads SQIVND (reference sequence). This CDR3 region has 15 residues. V was pared by 2 bases and J by 5 bases, with 13 bases between. The CDR3 region has the DNA TGTGCCAGTAGTATACAGGTTCGGGGAGATCAGCCCCAGCATTTT. Translation: CASSIQVRGDQPQHF.